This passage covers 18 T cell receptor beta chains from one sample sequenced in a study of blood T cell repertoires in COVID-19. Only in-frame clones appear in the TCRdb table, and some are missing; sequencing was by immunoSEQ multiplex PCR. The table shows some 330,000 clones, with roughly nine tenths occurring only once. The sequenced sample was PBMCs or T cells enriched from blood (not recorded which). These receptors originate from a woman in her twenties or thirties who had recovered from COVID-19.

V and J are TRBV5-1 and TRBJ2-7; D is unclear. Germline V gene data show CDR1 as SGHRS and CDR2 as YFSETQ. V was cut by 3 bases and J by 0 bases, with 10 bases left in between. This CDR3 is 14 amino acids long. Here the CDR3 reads CASSSTGSSYEQYF. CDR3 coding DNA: TGCGCCAGCAGCTCTACCGGGTCCTCCTACGAGCAGTACTTC.

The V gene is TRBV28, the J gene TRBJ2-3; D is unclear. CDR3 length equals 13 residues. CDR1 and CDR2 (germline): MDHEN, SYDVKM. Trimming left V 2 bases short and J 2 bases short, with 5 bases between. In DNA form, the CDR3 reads TGTGCCAGCAGTTTACCACACACAGATACGCAGTATTTT. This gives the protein CASSLPHTDTQYF.

CDR3 residues: CASSQEGDGGYEQYF. DNA of the CDR3: TGCGCCAGCAGCCAAGAAGGGGACGGGGGCTACGAGCAGTACTTC. The chain couples TRBV4-3 to TRBJ2-7, with D possibly TRBD2 on 6 matching bases. This CDR3 is built from 15 residues. Trimming removed 0 bases at V and 3 bases at J, with 12 bases between. CDR1 and CDR2 from the germline V gene are LGHNA and YSLEER.

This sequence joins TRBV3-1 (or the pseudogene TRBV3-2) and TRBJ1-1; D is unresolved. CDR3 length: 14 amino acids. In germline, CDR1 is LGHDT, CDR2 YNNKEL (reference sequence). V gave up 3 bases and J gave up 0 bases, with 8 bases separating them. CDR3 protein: CASSQAVMNTEAFF. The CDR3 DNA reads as TGTGCCAGCAGCCAGGCAGTCATGAACACTGAAGCTTTCTTT.

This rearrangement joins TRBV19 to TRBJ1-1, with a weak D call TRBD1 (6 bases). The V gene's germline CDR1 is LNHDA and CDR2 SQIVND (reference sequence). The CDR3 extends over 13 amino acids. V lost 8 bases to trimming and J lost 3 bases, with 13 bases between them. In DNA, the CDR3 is TGTGCCAGTGGGACAACGAAGGACACTGAAGCTTTCTTT. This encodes CASGTTKDTEAFF.

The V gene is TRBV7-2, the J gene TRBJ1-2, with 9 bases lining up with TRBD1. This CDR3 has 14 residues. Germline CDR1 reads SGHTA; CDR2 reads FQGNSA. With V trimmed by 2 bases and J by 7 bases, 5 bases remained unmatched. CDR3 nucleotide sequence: TGTGCCAGCAGCTTAACAGGGGGCACGTCTGGCTACACCTTC. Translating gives CASSLTGGTSGYTF.

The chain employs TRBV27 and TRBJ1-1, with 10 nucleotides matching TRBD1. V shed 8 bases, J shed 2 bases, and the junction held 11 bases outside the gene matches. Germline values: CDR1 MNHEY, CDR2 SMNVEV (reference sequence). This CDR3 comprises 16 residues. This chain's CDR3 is CASQGQGTGVNTEAFF. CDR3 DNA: TGTGCCAGCCAGGGGCAGGGGACAGGGGTAAACACTGAAGCTTTCTTT.

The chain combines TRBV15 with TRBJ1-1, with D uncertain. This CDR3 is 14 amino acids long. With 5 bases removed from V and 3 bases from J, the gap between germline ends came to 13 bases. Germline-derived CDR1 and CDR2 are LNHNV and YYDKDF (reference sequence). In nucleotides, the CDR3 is TGTGCCACCAGCCCTGAAAGGAGGGACACTGAAGCTTTCTTT. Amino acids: CATSPERRDTEAFF. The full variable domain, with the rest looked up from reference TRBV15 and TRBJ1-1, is DAMVIQNPRYQVTQFGKPVTLSCSQTLNHNVMYWYQQKSSQAPKLLFHYYDKDFNNEADTPDNFQSRRPNTSFCFLDIRSPGLGDTAMYLCATSPERRDTEAFFGQGTRLTVV.

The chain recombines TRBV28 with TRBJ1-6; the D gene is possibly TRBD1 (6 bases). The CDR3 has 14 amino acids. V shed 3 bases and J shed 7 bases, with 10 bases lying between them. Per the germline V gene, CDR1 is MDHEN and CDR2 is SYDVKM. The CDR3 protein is CASSLGGANSPLHF. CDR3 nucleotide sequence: TGTGCCAGCAGTTTGGGGGGGGCAAATTCACCCCTCCACTTT.

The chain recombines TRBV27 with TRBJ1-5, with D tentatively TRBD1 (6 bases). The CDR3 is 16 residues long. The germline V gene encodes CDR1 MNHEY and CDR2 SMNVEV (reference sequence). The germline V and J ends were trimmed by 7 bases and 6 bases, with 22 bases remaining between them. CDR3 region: CASKPTGRGAGQPQHF. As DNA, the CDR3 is TGTGCCAGCAAACCCACCGGGCGGGGGGCTGGTCAGCCCCAGCATTTT.

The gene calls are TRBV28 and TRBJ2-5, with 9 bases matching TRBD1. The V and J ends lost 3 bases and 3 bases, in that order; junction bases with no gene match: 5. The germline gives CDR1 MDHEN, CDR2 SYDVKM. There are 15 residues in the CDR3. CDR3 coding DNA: TGTGCCAGCAGTTTTGATACAGGGGGCAAAGAGACCCAGTACTTC. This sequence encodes CASSFDTGGKETQYF.

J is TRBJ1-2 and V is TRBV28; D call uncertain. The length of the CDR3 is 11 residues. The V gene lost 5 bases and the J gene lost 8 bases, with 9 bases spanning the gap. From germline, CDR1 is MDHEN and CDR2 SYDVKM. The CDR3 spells CASSLGVGYTF. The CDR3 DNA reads TGTGCCAGCAGTCTCGGTGTGGGCTACACCTTC.

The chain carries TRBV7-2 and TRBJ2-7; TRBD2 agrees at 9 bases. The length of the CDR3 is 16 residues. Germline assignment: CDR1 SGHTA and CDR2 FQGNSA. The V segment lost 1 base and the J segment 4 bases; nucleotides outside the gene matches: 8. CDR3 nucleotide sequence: TGTGCCAGCAGCTTAGGGGGGGCTAGCGGGATTTACGAGCAGTACTTC. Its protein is CASSLGGASGIYEQYF. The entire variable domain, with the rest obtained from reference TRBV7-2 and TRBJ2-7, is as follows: GAGVSQSPSNKVTEKGKDVELRCDPISGHTALYWYRQSLGQGLEFLIYFQGNSAPDKSGLPSDRFSAERTGGSVSTLTIQRTQQEDSAVYLCASSLGGASGIYEQYFGPGTRLTVT.

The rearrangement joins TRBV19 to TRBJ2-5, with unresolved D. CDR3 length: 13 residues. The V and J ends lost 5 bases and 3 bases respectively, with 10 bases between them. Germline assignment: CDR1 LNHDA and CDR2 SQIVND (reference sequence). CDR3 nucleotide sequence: TGTGCCAGTAGTGAGTCAAGAAAAGAGACCCAGTACTTC. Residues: CASSESRKETQYF.

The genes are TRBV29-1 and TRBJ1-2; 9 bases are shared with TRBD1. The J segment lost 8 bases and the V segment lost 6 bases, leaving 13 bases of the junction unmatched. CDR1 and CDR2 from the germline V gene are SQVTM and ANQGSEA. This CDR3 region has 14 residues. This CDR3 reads CSVPRQGEIWGYTF. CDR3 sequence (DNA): TGCAGCGTCCCAAGACAGGGGGAGATTTGGGGCTACACCTTC.

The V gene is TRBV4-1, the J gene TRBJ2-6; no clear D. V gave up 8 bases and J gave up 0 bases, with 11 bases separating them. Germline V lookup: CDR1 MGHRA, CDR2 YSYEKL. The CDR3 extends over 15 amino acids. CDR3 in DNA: TGCGCCAGCTCTTCTCCCCTCTCTGGGGCCAACGTCCTGACTTTC. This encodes CASSSPLSGANVLTF.

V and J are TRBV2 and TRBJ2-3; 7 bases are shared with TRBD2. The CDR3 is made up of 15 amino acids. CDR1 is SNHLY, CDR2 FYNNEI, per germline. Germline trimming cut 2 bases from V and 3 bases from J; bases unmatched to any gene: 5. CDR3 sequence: CASSELAGVTDTQYF. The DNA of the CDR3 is TGTGCCAGCAGTGAACTGGCGGGAGTAACAGATACGCAGTATTTT.

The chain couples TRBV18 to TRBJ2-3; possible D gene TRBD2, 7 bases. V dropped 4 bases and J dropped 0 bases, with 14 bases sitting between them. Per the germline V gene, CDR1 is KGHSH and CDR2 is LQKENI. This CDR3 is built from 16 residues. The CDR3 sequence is CASSQLGGRSTDTQYF. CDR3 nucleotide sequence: TGTGCCAGCTCACAACTGGGGGGGCGGAGCACAGATACGCAGTATTTT.